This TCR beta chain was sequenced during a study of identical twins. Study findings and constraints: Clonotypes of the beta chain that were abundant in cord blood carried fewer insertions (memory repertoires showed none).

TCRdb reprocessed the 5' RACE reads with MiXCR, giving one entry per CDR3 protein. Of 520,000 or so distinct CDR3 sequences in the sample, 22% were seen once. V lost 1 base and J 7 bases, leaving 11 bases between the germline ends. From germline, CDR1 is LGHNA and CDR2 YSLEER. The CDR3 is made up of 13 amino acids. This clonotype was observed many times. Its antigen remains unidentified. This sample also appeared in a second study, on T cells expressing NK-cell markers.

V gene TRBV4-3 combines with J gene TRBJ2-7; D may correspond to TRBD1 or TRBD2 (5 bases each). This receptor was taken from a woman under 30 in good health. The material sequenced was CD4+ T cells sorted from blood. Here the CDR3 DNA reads TGCGCCAGCAGCCAAGGAGGGGTTGGAGAGCAGTACTTC. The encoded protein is CASSQGGVGEQYF.